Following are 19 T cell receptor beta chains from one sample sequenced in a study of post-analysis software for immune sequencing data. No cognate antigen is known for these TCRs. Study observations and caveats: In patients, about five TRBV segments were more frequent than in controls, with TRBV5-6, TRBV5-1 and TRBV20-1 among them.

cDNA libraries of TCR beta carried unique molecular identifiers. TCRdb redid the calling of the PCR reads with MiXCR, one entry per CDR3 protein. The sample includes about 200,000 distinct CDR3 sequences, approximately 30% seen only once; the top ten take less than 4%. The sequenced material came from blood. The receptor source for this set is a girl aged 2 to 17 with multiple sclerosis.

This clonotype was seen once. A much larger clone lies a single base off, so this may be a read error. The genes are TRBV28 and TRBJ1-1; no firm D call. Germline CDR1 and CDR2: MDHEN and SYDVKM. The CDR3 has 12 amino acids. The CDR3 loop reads CANSLSGIEAFF. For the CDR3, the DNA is TGTGCCAACAGTTTGTCAGGTATTGAAGCTTTCTTT.

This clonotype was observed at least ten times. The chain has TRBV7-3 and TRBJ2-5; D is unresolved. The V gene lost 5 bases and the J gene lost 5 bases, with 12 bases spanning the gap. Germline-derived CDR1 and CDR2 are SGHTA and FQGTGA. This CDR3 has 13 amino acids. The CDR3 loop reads CASSRARTETQYF. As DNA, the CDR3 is TGTGCCAGCAGCCGCGCCCGGACGGAGACCCAGTACTTC.

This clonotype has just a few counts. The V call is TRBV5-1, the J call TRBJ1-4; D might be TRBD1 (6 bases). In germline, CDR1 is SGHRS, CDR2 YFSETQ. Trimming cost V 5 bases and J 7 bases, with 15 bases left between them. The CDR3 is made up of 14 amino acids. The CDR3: CASRRGEMGEKLFF. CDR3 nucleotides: TGCGCCAGCAGGAGGGGGGAGATGGGTGAAAAACTGTTTTTT.

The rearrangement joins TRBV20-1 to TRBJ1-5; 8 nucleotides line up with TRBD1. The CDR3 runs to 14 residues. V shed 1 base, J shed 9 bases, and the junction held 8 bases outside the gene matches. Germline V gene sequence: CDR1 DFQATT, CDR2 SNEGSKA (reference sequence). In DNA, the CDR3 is TGCAGTGCTAGAGGTGAGACAGGGGCTCGGCCCCAGCATTTT. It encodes CSARGETGARPQHF.

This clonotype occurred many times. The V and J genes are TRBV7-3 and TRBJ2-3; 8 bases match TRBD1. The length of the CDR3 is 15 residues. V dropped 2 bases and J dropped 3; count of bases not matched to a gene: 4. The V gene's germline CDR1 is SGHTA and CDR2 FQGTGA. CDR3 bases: TGTGCCAGCAGCTTATACCAGGGGGCAACAGATACGCAGTATTTT. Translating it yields CASSLYQGATDTQYF.

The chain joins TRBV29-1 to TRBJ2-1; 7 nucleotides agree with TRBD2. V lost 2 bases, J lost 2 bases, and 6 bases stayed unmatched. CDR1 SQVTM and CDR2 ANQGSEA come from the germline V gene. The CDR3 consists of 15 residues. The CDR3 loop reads CSVETWEGPYNEQFF. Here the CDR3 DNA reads TGCAGCGTTGAAACGTGGGAGGGTCCCTACAATGAGCAGTTCTTC.

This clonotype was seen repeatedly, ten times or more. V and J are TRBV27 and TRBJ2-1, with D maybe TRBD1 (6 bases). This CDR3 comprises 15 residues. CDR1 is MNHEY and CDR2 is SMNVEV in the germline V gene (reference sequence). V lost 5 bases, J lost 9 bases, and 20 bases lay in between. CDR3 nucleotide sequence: TGTGCCAGCAGTGCGAAACAGGGTAGGCAGCGTGAGCAGTTCTTC. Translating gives CASSAKQGRQREQFF.

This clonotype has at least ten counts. The CDR3 sequence: CASTFMETQYF. As DNA, the CDR3 is TGTGCCAGCACGTTTATGGAGACCCAGTACTTC. The J gene is TRBJ2-5, the V gene TRBV6-1, with D hard to call. This CDR3 region has 11 residues. Trimming shortened V by 7 bases and J by 5 bases, and 8 bases separated the two germline ends. Germline assignment: CDR1 MNHNS and CDR2 SASEGT.

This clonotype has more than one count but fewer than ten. Here the CDR3 reads CASSPGGGFWNEQFF. Written as DNA, the CDR3 is TGTGCCAGCAGCCCGGGGGGGGGCTTTTGGAATGAGCAGTTCTTC. The genes are TRBV5-6 and TRBJ2-1; TRBD2 aligns across 8 bases. CDR1 is SGHDT, CDR2 YYEEEE, per germline. The length of the CDR3 is 15 residues. V was clipped by 4 bases and J by 7 bases; unmatched bases: 10.

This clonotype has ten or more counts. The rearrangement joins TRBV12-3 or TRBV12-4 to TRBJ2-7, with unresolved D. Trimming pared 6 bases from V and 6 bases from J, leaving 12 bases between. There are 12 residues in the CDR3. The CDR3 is CASSYPRAEQYF. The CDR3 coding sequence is TGTGCCAGCAGCTACCCTAGGGCCGAGCAGTACTTC.

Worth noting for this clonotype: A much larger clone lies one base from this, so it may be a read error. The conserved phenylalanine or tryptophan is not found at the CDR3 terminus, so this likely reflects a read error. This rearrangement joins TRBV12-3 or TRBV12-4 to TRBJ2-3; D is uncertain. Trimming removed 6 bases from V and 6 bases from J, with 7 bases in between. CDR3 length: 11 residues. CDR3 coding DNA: TGTGCCAGCAGCCCCCGGGATACGCAGTATTGT. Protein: CASSPRDTQYC.

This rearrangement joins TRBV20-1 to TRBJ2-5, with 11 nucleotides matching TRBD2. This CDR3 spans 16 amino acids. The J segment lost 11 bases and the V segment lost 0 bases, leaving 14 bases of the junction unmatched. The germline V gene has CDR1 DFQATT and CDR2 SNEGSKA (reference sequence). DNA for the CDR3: TGCAGTGCTAGAGATCGCACTAGCGGGGGCCTCAATGAGCAGTACTTC. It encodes CSARDRTSGGLNEQYF.

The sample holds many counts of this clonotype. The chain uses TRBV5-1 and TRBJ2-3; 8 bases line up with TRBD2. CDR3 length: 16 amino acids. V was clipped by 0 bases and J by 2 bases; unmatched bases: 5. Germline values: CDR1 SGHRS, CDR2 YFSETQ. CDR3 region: CASSLASGQITDTQYF. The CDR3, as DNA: TGCGCCAGCAGCTTGGCTAGCGGGCAAATCACAGATACGCAGTATTTT. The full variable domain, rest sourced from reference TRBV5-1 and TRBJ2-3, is KAGVTQTPRYLIKTRGQQVTLSCSPISGHRSVSWYQQTPGQGLQFLFEYFSETQRNKGNFPGRFSGRQFSNSRSEMNVSTLELGDSALYLCASSLASGQITDTQYFGPGTRLTVL.

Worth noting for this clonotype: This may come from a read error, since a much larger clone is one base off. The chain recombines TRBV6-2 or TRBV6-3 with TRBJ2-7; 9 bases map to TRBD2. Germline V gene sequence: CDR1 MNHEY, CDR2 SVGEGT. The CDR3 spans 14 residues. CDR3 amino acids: CANSYGGRAYEQYF. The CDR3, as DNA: TGTGCCAACAGTTACGGCGGGAGGGCCTACGAGCAGTACTTC.

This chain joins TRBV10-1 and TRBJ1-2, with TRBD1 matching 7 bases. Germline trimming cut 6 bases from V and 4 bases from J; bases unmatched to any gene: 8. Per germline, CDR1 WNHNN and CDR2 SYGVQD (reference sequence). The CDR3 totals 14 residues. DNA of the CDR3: TGCGCCAGCAGGGAAAGGGGGCAGGCCTATGGCTACACCTTC. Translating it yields CASRERGQAYGYTF.

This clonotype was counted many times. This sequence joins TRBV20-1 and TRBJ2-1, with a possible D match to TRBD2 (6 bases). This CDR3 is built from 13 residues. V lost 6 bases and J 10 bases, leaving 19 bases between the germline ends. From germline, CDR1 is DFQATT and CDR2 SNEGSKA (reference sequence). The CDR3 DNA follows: TGCAGTGCGGAGGGTGACGGCCTCCAAGAGCAGTTCTTC. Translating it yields CSAEGDGLQEQFF.

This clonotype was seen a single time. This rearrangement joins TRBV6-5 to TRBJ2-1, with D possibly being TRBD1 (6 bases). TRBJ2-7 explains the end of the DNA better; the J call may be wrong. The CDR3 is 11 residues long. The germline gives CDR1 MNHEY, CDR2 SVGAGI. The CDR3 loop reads CASRVRGEQYF. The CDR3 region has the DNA TGTGCCAGCAGGGTCAGGGGCGAGCAGTACTTC.

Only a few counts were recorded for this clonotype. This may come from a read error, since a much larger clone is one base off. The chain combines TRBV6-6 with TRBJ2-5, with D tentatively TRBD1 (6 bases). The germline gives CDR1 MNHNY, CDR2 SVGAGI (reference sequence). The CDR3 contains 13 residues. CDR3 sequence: CARSYGETGKQYF. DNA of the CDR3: TGTGCCCGCAGTTACGGGGAGACAGGCAAGCAGTACTTC.

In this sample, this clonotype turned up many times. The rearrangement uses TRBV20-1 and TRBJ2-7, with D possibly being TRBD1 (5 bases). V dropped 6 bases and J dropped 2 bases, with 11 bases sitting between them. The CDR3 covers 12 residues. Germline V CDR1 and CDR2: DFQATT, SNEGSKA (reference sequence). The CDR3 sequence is CSAPTETYEQYF. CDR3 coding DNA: TGCAGTGCACCGACAGAGACCTACGAGCAGTACTTC.